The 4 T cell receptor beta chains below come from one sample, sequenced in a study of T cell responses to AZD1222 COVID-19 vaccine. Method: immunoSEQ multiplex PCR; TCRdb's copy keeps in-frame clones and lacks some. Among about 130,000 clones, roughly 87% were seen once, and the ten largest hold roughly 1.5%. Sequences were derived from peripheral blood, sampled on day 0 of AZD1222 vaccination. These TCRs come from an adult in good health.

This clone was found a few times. For the CDR3, the DNA is TGCGCCAGCAGTGAGTCAGGAGCCTACGAGCAGTACTTC. Its protein product is CASSESGAYEQYF. The chain couples TRBV10-1 to TRBJ2-7, with D hard to call. Germline values: CDR1 WNHNN, CDR2 SYGVQD (reference sequence). V dropped 0 bases and J dropped 2 bases, with 5 bases sitting between them. The CDR3 is 13 amino acids.

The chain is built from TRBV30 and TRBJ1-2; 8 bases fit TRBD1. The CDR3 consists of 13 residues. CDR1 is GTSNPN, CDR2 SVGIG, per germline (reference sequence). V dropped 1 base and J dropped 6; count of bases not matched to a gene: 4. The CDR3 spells CAWSATGADGYTF. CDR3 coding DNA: TGTGCCTGGAGTGCGACAGGGGCCGATGGCTACACCTTC.

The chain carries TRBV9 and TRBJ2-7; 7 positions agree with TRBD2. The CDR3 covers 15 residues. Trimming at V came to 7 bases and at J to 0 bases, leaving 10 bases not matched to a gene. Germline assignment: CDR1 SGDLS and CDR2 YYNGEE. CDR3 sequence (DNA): TGTGCCAGCTCCCCCCGGCGGGAGATCTCCTACGAGCAGTACTTC. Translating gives CASSPRREISYEQYF.

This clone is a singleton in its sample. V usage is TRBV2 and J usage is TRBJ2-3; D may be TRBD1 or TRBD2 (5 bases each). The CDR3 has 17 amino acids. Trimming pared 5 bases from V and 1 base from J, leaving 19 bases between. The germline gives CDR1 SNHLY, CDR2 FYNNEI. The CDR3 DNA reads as TGTGCCAGCAGTCAAACCTCGGGACGGGACGGCACAGATACGCAGTATTTT. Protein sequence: CASSQTSGRDGTDTQYF. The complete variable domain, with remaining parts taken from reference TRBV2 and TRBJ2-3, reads EPEVTQTPSHQVTQMGQEVILRCVPISNHLYFYWYRQILGQKVEFLVSFYNNEISEKSEIFDDQFSVERPDGSNFTLKIRSTKLEDSAMYFCASSQTSGRDGTDTQYFGPGTRLTVL.